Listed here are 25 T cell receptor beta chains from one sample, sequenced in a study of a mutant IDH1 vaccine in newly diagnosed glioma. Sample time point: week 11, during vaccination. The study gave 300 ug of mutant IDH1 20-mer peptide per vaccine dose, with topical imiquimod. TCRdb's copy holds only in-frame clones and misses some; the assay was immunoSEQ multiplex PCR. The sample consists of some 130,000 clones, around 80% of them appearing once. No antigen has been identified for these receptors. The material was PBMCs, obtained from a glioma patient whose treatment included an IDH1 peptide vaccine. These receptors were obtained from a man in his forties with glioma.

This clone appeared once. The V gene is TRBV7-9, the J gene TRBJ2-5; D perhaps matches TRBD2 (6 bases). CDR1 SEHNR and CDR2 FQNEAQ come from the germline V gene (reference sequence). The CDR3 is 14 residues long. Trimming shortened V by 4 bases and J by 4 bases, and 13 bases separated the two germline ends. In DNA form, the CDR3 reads TGTGCCAGCAGCTCCGGGAGAGGGGCAGAGACCCAGTACTTC. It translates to CASSSGRGAETQYF.

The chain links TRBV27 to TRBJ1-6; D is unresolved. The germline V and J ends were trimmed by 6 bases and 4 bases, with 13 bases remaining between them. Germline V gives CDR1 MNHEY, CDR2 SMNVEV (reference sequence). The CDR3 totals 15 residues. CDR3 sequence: CASRGGPSYNSPLHF. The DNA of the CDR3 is TGTGCCAGCAGGGGCGGGCCCTCTTATAATTCACCCCTCCACTTT.

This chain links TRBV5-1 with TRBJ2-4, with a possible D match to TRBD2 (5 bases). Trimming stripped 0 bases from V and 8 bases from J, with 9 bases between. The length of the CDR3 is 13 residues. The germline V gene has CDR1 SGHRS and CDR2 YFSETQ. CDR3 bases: TGCGCCAGCAGCTTGGTAGCGCGAGACATTCAGTACTTC. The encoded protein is CASSLVARDIQYF.

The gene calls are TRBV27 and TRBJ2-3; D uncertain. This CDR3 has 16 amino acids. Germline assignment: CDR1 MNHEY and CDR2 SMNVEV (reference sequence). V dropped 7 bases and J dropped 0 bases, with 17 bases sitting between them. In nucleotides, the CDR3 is TGTGCCAGCACCCCTTCGGTAGGCGAAAGCACAGATACGCAGTATTTT. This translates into CASTPSVGESTDTQYF.

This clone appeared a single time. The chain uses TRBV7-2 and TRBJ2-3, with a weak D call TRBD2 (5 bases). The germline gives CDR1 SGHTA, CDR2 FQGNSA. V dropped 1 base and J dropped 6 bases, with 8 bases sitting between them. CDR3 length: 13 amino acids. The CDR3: CASSLGGADTQYF. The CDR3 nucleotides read TGTGCCAGCAGCTTAGGGGGAGCGGATACGCAGTATTTT.

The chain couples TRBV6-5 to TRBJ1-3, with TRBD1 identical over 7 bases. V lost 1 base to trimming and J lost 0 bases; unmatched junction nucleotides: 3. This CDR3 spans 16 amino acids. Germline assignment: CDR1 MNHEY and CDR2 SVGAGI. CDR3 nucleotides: TGTGCCAGCAGTTACTGGGACAGCCGCTCTGGAAACACCATATATTTT. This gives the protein CASSYWDSRSGNTIYF.

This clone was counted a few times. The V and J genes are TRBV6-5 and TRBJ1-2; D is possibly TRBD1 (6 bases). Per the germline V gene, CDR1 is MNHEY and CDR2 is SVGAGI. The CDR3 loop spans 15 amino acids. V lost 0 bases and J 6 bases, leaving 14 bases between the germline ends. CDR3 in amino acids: CASSYSRGAGDGYTF. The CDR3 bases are TGTGCCAGCAGTTACTCGCGGGGGGCAGGGGATGGCTACACCTTC.

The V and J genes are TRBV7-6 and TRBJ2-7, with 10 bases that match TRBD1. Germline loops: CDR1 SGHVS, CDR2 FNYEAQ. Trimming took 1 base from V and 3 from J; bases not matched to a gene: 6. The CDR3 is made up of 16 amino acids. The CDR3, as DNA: TGTGCCAGCAGCTTAGGTGGGACAGGGGATTACTACGAGCAGTACTTC. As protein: CASSLGGTGDYYEQYF.

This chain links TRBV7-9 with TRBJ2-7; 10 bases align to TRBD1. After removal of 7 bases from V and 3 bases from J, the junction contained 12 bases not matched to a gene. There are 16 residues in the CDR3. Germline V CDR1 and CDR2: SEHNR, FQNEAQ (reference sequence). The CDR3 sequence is CASTNRVGDRGYEQYF. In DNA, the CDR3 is TGTGCCAGCACCAATAGGGTAGGGGACAGGGGCTACGAGCAGTACTTC. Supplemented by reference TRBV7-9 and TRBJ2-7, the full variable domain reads DTGVSQNPRHKITKRGQNVTFRCDPISEHNRLYWYRQTLGQGPEFLTYFQNEAQLEKSRLLSDRFSAERPKGSFSTLEIQRTEQGDSAMYLCASTNRVGDRGYEQYFGPGTRLTVT.

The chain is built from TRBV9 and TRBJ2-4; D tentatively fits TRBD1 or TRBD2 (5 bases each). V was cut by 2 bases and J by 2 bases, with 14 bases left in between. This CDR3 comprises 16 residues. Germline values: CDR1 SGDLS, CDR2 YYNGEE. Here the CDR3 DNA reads TGTGCCAGCAGCGTGGAAGGTTGGGGGACCAAAAACATTCAGTACTTC. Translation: CASSVEGWGTKNIQYF. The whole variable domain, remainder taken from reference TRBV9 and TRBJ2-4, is DSGVTQTPKHLITATGQRVTLRCSPRSGDLSVYWYQQSLDQGLQFLIQYYNGEERAKGNILERFSAQQFPDLHSELNLSSLELGDSALYFCASSVEGWGTKNIQYFGAGTRLSVL.

CDR3 protein: CATLPRTGNYGYTF. As DNA, the CDR3 is TGTGCCACTCTACCCCGGACAGGGAACTATGGCTACACCTTC. The V gene is TRBV10-3, the J gene TRBJ1-2, with 8 nucleotides matching TRBD1. V dropped 10 bases and J dropped 2; count of bases not matched to a gene: 9. The germline gives CDR1 ENHRY, CDR2 SYGVKD. The CDR3 consists of 14 residues.

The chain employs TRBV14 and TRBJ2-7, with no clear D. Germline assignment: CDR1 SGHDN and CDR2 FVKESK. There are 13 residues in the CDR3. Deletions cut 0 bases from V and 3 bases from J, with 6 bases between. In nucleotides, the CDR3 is TGTGCCAGCAGCCAAGATATGCGCTACGAGCAGTACTTC. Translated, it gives CASSQDMRYEQYF.

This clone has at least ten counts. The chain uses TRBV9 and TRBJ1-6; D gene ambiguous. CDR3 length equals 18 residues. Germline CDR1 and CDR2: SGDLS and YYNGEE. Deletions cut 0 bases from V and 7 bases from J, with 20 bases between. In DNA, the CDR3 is TGTGCCAGCAGCGTAGCTTCCGGCTCACTCGGGAAAAATTCACCCCTCCACTTT. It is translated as CASSVASGSLGKNSPLHF. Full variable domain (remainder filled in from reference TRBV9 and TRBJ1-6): DSGVTQTPKHLITATGQRVTLRCSPRSGDLSVYWYQQSLDQGLQFLIQYYNGEERAKGNILERFSAQQFPDLHSELNLSSLELGDSALYFCASSVASGSLGKNSPLHFGNGTRLTVT.

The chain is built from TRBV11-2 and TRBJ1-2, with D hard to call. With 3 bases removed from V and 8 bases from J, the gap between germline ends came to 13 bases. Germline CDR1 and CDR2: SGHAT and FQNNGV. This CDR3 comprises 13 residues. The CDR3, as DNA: TGTGCCAGCAGCTTCGGACGGGGAGGGGGCTACACCTTC. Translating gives CASSFGRGGGYTF.

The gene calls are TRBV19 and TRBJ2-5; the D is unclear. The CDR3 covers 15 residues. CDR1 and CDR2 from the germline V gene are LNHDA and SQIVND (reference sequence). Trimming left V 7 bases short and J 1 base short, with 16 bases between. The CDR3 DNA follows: TGTGCCAGTAAACGTGGCCTACAAATCCAAGAGACCCAGTACTTC. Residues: CASKRGLQIQETQYF.

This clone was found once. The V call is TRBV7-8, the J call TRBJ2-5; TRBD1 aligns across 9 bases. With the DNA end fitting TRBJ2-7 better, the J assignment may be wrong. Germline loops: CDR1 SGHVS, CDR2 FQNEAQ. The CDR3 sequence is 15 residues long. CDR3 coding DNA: TGTGCCAGCAGCTTAATGGGACAGGGAGCTGACGAGCAGTACTTC. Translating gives CASSLMGQGADEQYF.

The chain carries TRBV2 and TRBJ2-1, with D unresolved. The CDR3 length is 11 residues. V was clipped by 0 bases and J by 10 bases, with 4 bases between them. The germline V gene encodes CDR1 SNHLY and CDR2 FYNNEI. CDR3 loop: CASSEAEEQFF. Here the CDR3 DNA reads TGTGCCAGCAGTGAAGCGGAAGAGCAGTTCTTC.

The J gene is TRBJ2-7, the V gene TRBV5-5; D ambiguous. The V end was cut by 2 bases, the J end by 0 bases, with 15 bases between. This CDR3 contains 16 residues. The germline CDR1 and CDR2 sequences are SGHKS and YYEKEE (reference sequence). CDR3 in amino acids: CASSFSLMLSSYEQYF. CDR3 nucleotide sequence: TGTGCCAGCAGCTTCTCTCTTATGCTGAGCTCCTACGAGCAGTACTTC.

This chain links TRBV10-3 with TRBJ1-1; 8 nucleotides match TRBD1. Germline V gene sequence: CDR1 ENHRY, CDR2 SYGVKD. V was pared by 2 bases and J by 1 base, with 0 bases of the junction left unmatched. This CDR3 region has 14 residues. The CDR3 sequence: CAISEGQGNTEAFF. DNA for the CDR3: TGTGCCATCAGTGAGGGACAGGGGAACACTGAAGCTTTCTTT.

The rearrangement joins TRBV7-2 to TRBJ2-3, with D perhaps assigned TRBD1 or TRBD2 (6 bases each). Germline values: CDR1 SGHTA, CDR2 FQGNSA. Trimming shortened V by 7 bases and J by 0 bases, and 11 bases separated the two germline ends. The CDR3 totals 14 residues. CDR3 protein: CASTQGTSTDTQYF. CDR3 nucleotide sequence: TGTGCCAGCACCCAGGGGACTAGCACAGATACGCAGTATTTT.

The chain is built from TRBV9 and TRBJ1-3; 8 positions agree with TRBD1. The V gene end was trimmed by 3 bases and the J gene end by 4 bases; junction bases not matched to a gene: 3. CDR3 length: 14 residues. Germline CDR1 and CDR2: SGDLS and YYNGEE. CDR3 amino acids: CASSETGVGNTIYF. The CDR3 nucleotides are TGTGCCAGCAGCGAGACAGGGGTAGGAAACACCATATATTTT.

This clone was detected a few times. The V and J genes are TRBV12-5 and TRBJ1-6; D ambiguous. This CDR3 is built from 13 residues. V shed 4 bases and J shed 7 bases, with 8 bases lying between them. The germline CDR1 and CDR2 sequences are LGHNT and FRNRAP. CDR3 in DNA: TGTGCTAGTGGTTCCCTACGGAATTCACCCCTCCACTTT. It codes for CASGSLRNSPLHF.

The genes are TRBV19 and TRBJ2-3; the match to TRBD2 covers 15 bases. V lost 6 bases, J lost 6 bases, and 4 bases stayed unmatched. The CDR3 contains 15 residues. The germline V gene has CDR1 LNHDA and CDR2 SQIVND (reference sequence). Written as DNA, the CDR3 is TGTGCCAGTAGGCTTGGACTAGCGGGGGGGGATACGCAGTATTTT. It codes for CASRLGLAGGDTQYF. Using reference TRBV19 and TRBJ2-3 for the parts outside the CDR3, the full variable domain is DGGITQSPKYLFRKEGQNVTLSCEQNLNHDAMYWYRQDPGQGLRLIYYSQIVNDFQKGDIAEGYSVSREKKESFPLTVTSAQKNPTAFYLCASRLGLAGGDTQYFGPGTRLTVL.

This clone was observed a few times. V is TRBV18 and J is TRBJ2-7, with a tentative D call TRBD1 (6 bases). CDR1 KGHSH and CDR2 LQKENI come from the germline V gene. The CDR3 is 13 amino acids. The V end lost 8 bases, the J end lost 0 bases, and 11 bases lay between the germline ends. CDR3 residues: CASSRTDSYEQYF. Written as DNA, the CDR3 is TGTGCCAGCAGCCGGACAGACTCCTACGAGCAGTACTTC.

Here the CDR3 reads CASSGSGTGEVADTQYF. CDR3 nucleotides: TGCGCCAGCAGTGGATCCGGGACAGGGGAAGTAGCAGATACGCAGTATTTT. The V and J genes are TRBV10-1 and TRBJ2-3, with 10 bases aligning to TRBD1. The CDR3 has 17 residues. The germline CDR1 and CDR2 sequences are WNHNN and SYGVQD (reference sequence). Trimming took 4 bases from V and 4 from J; bases not matched to a gene: 11.